The clone carrying this T cell receptor (beta chain) was observed a handful of times. What it binds is unknown. PCR employed 60 Vbeta and 13 Jbeta primers. Sequenced by immunoSEQ multiplex PCR; TCRdb stores in-frame clones only, minus some. This sample has 90,000 to 100,000 clones, with over 8% found just once. There are 16 residues in the CDR3. The germline V gene has CDR1 SEHNR and CDR2 FQNEAQ (reference sequence). The germline V and J ends were trimmed by 1 base and 0 bases, with 10 bases remaining between them. The data were taken from a study of cytomegalovirus exposure and HLA in healthy donors. Study background: Earlier findings included about 120 million unique TCR beta sequences obtained from about 179 million T cells.

General observations from the study: Sequencing depth roughly uniform across donors was assumed in presence/absence analyses. The authors listed about 170 TCR beta chains as cytomegalovirus-associated. A later analysis showed HLA-associated TCR beta chains outstripping equally common others in clonal expansion.

The specimen was PBMCs. The rearrangement joins TRBV7-9 to TRBJ1-5; no firm D call. The source of this sequence is a man aged 45-65 years in good health and CMV-seropositive. CDR3 in amino acids: CASSLGTAYSNQPQHF. The CDR3 nucleotides read TGTGCCAGCAGCTTAGGTACAGCTTATAGCAATCAGCCCCAGCATTTT.